Listed below are T cell receptor beta chains from one sample, sequenced in a study of T cells after yellow fever vaccination. TCRdb reprocessed the 5' RACE reads via MiXCR and lists one record per CDR3 protein. The sample records some 320,000 distinct CDR3 sequences, around 10% being singletons. Sequencing used CD4+ T cells sorted from PBMCs, obtained 5 days after the yellow fever booster vaccination. These receptors all come from a man younger than 35 who received the YFV17D yellow fever vaccine. CDR3s include the opening cysteine and the closing phenylalanine or tryptophan. D genes are given only for firm matches. Size is stated for part of the rows, as once, few or many counts, or as a class when the clone is expanded.

>.|.|14|TRBJ1-5|TRBV7-2
TGTGCCAGCAGCCCCGGGGGGGGGGGACAGCCCCAGCATTTT
CASSPGGGGQPQHF
>TRBD1|.|16|TRBJ2-7|TRBV6-9
TGTGCCAGCTTTACGGACAGGGGGAGAGTGGGCTACGAGCAGTACTTC
CASFTDRGRVGYEQYF
>.|many|15|TRBJ1-1|TRBV11-2
TGTGCCAGCAGCCGTGGTAGGACAGTGGACACTGAAGCTTTCTTT
CASSRGRTVDTEAFF
>TRBD2|.|19|TRBJ2-2|TRBV10-3
TGTGCCATCAGTGAGTCGCGGACTAGCTTCTTCCTCGGCACCGGGGAGCTGTTTTTT
CAISESRTSFFLGTGELFF
>TRBD1|few|15|TRBJ1-1|TRBV20-1
TGCAGTGCTAGCCGGACAGGCGCCATGAACACTGAAGCTTTCTTT
CSASRTGAMNTEAFF
>.|many|14|TRBJ2-3|TRBV2
TGTGCCAGCAGTGTTATGGGGCCGGCAGATACGCAGTATTTT
CASSVMGPADTQYF
>.|few|13|TRBJ2-3|TRBV6-6
.
CASRGGGQIRSIF
>.|few|16|TRBJ1-5|TRBV5-6
TGTGCCAGCAGCTCAAAGCGGGCAGGGACCAATCAGCCCCAGCATTTT
CASSSKRAGTNQPQHF
>.|.|15|TRBJ2-5|TRBV28
TGTGCCAGCAGTATGCCCCGGGATACAAAAGAGACCCAGTACTTC
CASSMPRDTKETQYF
>.|.|15|TRBJ1-2|TRBV30
TGTGCCTGGAGTGTACTGGGACGGACTTGGAGTGGCTACACCTTC
CAWSVLGRTWSGYTF
>.|few|14|TRBJ1-4|TRBV20-1
TGCAGTGCTAGAGTCCATCAGTCTAATGAAAAACTGTTTTTT
CSARVHQSNEKLFF
>TRBD1|many|16|TRBJ1-5|TRBV12-3/TRBV12-4
TGTGCCAGCAGTTCTAATCAGGGGGCTAGCAATCAGCCCCAGCATTTT
CASSSNQGASNQPQHF
>.|.|11|TRBJ1-2|TRBV20-1
TGCAGTTTACAACAGGCGCATGGCTACACCTTC
CSLQQAHGYTF
>TRBD1|few|15|TRBJ1-2|TRBV6-5
TGTGCCAGCAGTTGGGGACAGGGGGCTGTCTATGGCTACACCTTC
CASSWGQGAVYGYTF
>.|.|15|TRBJ1-2|TRBV7-2
TGTGCCAGCAGCTTAGTGGGTGGGACGGCCCTGGGCTACACCTTC
CASSLVGGTALGYTF
>.|few|12|TRBJ1-1|TRBV29-1
TGCAGCGTTCGCGGGCAGAACACTGAAGCTTTCTTT
CSVRGQNTEAFF
>TRBD1|.|14|TRBJ2-7|TRBV7-2
TGTGCCAGCAGCTTAACCGGACAGGTCCGCGAGCAGTACTTC
CASSLTGQVREQYF
>.|few|13|TRBJ1-2|TRBV19
TGTGCCAGTCGGACGGATGCTAACTATGGCTACACCTTC
CASRTDANYGYTF
>.|few|13|TRBJ1-1|TRBV18
TGTGCCAGCTCACCACAGTGGAACACTGAAGCTTTCTTT
CASSPQWNTEAFF
>.|few|13|TRBJ1-3|TRBV3-1
TGTGCCAGCAGCCAAGGACAGATAAACACCATATATTTT
CASSQGQINTIYF
>TRBD1|.|15|TRBJ2-1|TRBV7-2
TGTGCCAGCAGCCCCTGGGACAGGGGGGACAATGAGCAGTTCTTC
CASSPWDRGDNEQFF
>.|many|13|TRBJ2-3|TRBV20-1
TGCAGTGCTAGTTCGCCGGGGCGAGATACGCAGTATTTT
CSASSPGRDTQYF
>TRBD1|few|19|TRBJ2-1|TRBV7-8
TGTGCCAGCAGCTTAGTTTCGGACAGGGGGCTAAAAGTCCTTAATGAGCAGTTCTTC
CASSLVSDRGLKVLNEQFF
>TRBD1|many|15|TRBJ2-1|TRBV11-2
TGTGCCAGCAGCCCCCGGACAGGGGCCTACAATGAGCAGTTCTTC
CASSPRTGAYNEQFF
>.|few|17|TRBJ1-3|TRBV30
TGTGCCTGGAGTGGACGTGGGGAGAAGAGCTCTGGAAACACCATATATTTT
CAWSGRGEKSSGNTIYF
>.|few|13|TRBJ2-5|TRBV12-3/TRBV12-4
TGTGCCAGCAGTTTAGGGGCCCAGGGGCCACAGTACTTC
CASSLGAQGPQYF
>.|many|13|TRBJ1-5|TRBV20-1
TGCAGTGCTAGCCAGGGAAGGGGTCAGCCCCAGCATTTT
CSASQGRGQPQHF
>.|many|17|TRBJ2-1|TRBV4-1
TGCGCCAGCAGCCAAGATGGTAGGGGGTCCTTCTACAATGAGCAGTTCTTC
CASSQDGRGSFYNEQFF
>TRBD2|few|12|TRBJ2-3|TRBV29-1
TGCAGCGTTGCCGGGGGGACAGATACGCAGTATTTT
CSVAGGTDTQYF
>.|once|15|TRBJ1-2|TRBV4-1
TGCGCCAGCAGTGGCGCGGGGGCGCAGAGCTATGGCTACACCTTC
CASSGAGAQSYGYTF
>.|many|14|TRBJ1-1|TRBV20-1
TGCAGTGCTCCCGTCCCTCTGGGGAGCACTGAAGCTTTCTTT
CSAPVPLGSTEAFF
>.|few|14|TRBJ1-4|TRBV11-2
TGTGCCAGCCGCCGCGCAGGGCTAAATGAAAAACTGTTTTTT
CASRRAGLNEKLFF
>.|few|14|TRBJ2-3|TRBV18
TGTGCCAGCTCACCACCGGCCTCCCAAGGTGCGCAGTATTTT
CASSPPASQGAQYF
>.|.|15|TRBJ1-6|TRBV27
TGTGCCAGCAGGTCGGGAGACGGATATAATTCACCCCTCCACTTT
CASRSGDGYNSPLHF
>.|few|14|TRBJ2-2|TRBV3-1
TGTGCCAGCAGCCTTGTCGTGGGGGCCGGGGAGCTGTTTTTT
CASSLVVGAGELFF
>.|many|12|TRBJ1-2|TRBV3-1
TGTGCCAGCAGCCAAGAATTGCGGGACTACACCTTC
CASSQELRDYTF
>.|few|13|TRBJ1-1|TRBV4-3
TGCGCCAGCAGCCAAAGAACTTACACTGAAGCTTTCTTT
CASSQRTYTEAFF
>.|few|15|TRBJ1-2|TRBV7-9
TGTGCCAGCAGCTTAGGTTCCGCGGGGGAATATGGCTACACCTTC
CASSLGSAGEYGYTF
>TRBD2|.|14|TRBJ2-2|TRBV12-3/TRBV12-4
TGTGCCAGCACCGCTAGCGGGGGAACCGGGGAGCTGTTTTTT
CASTASGGTGELFF
>.|.|14|TRBJ2-7|TRBV12-3/TRBV12-4
TGTGCCAGCAGTTTAGGGGACCCGCCCTACGAGCAGTACTTC
CASSLGDPPYEQYF
>.|.|16|TRBJ1-6|TRBV4-2
TGTGCCAGCAGCCAACAGAAATCATCGGATCCCGGGCCCCTCCACTTT
CASSQQKSSDPGPLHF
>TRBD1|many|14|TRBJ2-7|TRBV7-2
TGTGCCAGCAGCGGGACAGAAACCTACTACGAGCAGTACTTC
CASSGTETYYEQYF